One sample yielded the 13 T cell receptor beta chains listed below, sequenced in a study of cytomegalovirus exposure and HLA in healthy donors (TCRdb year 2017). The library was built by means of the immunoSEQ multiplex PCR assay. For the multiplex PCR, a mixture combining 60 forward primers for TCR Vbeta segments and 13 reverse primers for TCR Jbeta segments was used. TCRdb took this table from immuneACCESS and kept in-frame rearrangements with V and J called. Such tables lack part of the clones; where checked against another copy, unresolved V genes explain under half of the gap, and the rest is unexplained. The table for this sample shows 100,000 to 150,000 clones. The top ten clones comprise roughly 1.6% of the sample. Sample: PBMCs. All receptors come from a woman between 40 and 55 years old in good health and CMV-seronegative.

The rearrangement uses TRBV28 and TRBJ1-3; the D gene is possibly TRBD1 (5 bases). CDR1 MDHEN and CDR2 SYDVKM come from the germline V gene. CDR3 length: 14 amino acids. The ends were cut back, 7 bases at V and 8 bases at J, with 18 bases in the middle. CDR3 in amino acids: CASNVLGRGDTIYF. For the CDR3, the DNA is TGTGCCAGCAACGTCCTGGGGCGCGGGGACACCATATATTTT. Looking up the rest from reference TRBV28 and TRBJ1-3 gives the full variable domain: DVKVTQSSRYLVKRTGEKVFLECVQDMDHENMFWYRQDPGLGLRLIYFSYDVKMKEKGDIPEGYSVSREKKERFSLILESASTNQTSMYLCASNVLGRGDTIYFGEGSWLTVV.

The genes are TRBV7-3 and TRBJ2-6, with D possibly being TRBD1 (6 bases). Germline values: CDR1 SGHTA, CDR2 FQGTGA. V was cut by 5 bases and J by 2 bases, with 10 bases left in between. This CDR3 is built from 15 residues. CDR3 protein: CASSLQGPGANVLTF. The CDR3 nucleotides read TGTGCCAGCAGCCTACAGGGTCCTGGGGCCAACGTCCTGACTTTC.

This chain uses TRBV4-1 with TRBJ1-1; D unresolved. The length of the CDR3 is 16 residues. Germline CDR1 reads MGHRA; CDR2 reads YSYEKL. V shed 3 bases and J shed 1 base, with 15 bases lying between them. The CDR3 DNA is TGCGCCAGCAGCCAGGATTCCAGGTCCACGAACACTGAAGCTTTCTTT. Encoded protein: CASSQDSRSTNTEAFF.

The CDR3 nucleotides are TGTGCCAGCAGCCCCGGACTAGCGGGATCGGAAAAGCTGTTTTTT. Protein: CASSPGLAGSEKLFF. This chain connects TRBV14 to TRBJ2-2; 12 bases are a match to TRBD2. V shed 4 bases and J 12 bases; nucleotides not matched to a gene: 9. The CDR3 totals 15 residues. CDR1 and CDR2 from the germline V gene are SGHDN and FVKESK.

The V gene is TRBV7-9, the J gene TRBJ2-2; D remains unclear. The CDR3 spans 15 residues. Germline CDR1 reads SEHNR; CDR2 reads FQNEAQ (reference sequence). The V and J ends lost 1 base and 6 bases respectively, with 12 bases between them. For the CDR3, the DNA is TGTGCCAGCAGCTTAGATCCGGTCTTGGCCGGGGAGCTGTTTTTT. Protein product: CASSLDPVLAGELFF.

The rearrangement uses TRBV28 and TRBJ1-2; D is possibly TRBD1 (6 bases). The germline CDR1 and CDR2 sequences are MDHEN and SYDVKM. V was clipped by 4 bases and J by 5 bases, with 17 bases between them. This CDR3 region has 15 residues. Here the CDR3 DNA reads TGTGCCAGCAGTTCATTCCGGCAGGGGATTTATGGCTACACCTTC. This codes for CASSSFRQGIYGYTF.

This chain links TRBV28 with TRBJ1-1; D might be TRBD1 (6 bases). Trimming stripped 3 bases from V and 1 base from J, with 9 bases between. This CDR3 is 14 amino acids long. Germline assignment: CDR1 MDHEN and CDR2 SYDVKM. The CDR3 coding sequence is TGTGCCAGCAGTTTGATAGGGGGGAACACTGAAGCTTTCTTT. This encodes CASSLIGGNTEAFF.

The chain is built from TRBV6-5 and TRBJ1-2; 7 nucleotides match TRBD1. The junction had 6 bases not matched to a gene; V was cut back by 10 bases and J by 4 bases. Germline CDR1 MNHEY, CDR2 SVGAGI. The CDR3 contains 12 residues. CDR3 sequence: CATTTGSYGYTF. The CDR3 DNA follows: TGTGCCACTACGACAGGGAGCTATGGCTACACCTTC.

The chain couples TRBV6-5 to TRBJ2-3, with D perhaps TRBD2 (5 bases). Germline CDR1 is MNHEY and CDR2 is SVGAGI. This CDR3 region has 12 residues. With 6 bases removed from V and 6 bases from J, the gap between germline ends came to 10 bases. DNA for the CDR3: TGTGCCAGCAGCCGATCGGGGGATACGCAGTATTTT. This codes for CASSRSGDTQYF.

The gene calls are TRBV10-3 and TRBJ2-2; D perhaps matches TRBD1 (6 bases). The V gene's germline CDR1 is ENHRY and CDR2 SYGVKD. The CDR3 is 13 amino acids. The V end lost 10 bases, the J end lost 3 bases, and 12 bases lay between the germline ends. CDR3: CASGQSDTGELFF. Written as DNA, the CDR3 is TGTGCCAGCGGACAGTCGGACACCGGGGAGCTGTTTTTT.

The chain links TRBV14 to TRBJ2-1; TRBD2 matches 12 bases. Germline V CDR1 and CDR2: SGHDN, FVKESK. The CDR3 contains 18 residues. V lost 3 bases and J lost 6; bases outside the gene matches: 12. The CDR3 region is CASSHPWRTSGVPNEQFF. CDR3 in DNA: TGTGCCAGCAGCCACCCTTGGCGGACTAGCGGGGTTCCCAATGAGCAGTTCTTC.

The chain links TRBV6-1 to TRBJ2-3; 9 bases agree with TRBD1. The trim removed 4 bases at V and 1 base at J, leaving 9 bases unmatched. The CDR3 consists of 17 residues. Germline V gene data show CDR1 as MNHNS and CDR2 as SASEGT. The CDR3 DNA follows: TGTGCCAGCAGTGGGAGTCCGACAGGGGGAGGCACAGATACGCAGTATTTT. As protein: CASSGSPTGGGTDTQYF.

This sequence joins TRBV28 and TRBJ2-3; perhaps TRBD2 as D (6 bases). Trimming stripped 7 bases from V and 3 bases from J, with 26 bases between. Germline CDR1 reads MDHEN; CDR2 reads SYDVKM. The CDR3 runs 18 residues. The CDR3 nucleotides read TGTGCCAGCAACCGGTACCTGATTCTTGACGCGGGGACAGATACGCAGTATTTT. This translates into CASNRYLILDAGTDTQYF.